These 9 T cell receptor beta chains were all obtained from the same sample, sequenced in a study of blood T cell repertoires in COVID-19. Libraries were prepared by immunoSEQ multiplex PCR; TCRdb keeps only in-frame clonotypes and omits some of them. The sample holds about 480,000 clones; approximately 90% are singletons and the top ten take 1.5% to 2%. The sequencing input was PBMCs or T cells enriched from blood (not recorded which). These receptors were taken from a woman aged 35 to 49 who had recovered from COVID-19.

In this sample, this clone turned up a few times. V gene TRBV4-3 combines with J gene TRBJ1-6; 10 positions agree with TRBD1. This CDR3 region has 18 residues. V lost 5 bases, J lost 8 bases, and 15 bases stayed unmatched. From germline, CDR1 is LGHNA and CDR2 YSLEER. The CDR3 bases are TGCGCCAGCAGCTCTACTAGGCCGGGACAGGGGATTTATTCACCCCTCCACTTT. Its protein is CASSSTRPGQGIYSPLHF.

The chain is built from TRBV29-1 and TRBJ2-1, with 10 bases matching TRBD2. With 5 bases clipped from V and 4 bases from J, the junction kept 5 bases outside the gene matches. The V gene's germline CDR1 is SQVTM and CDR2 ANQGSEA. This CDR3 comprises 14 residues. CDR3 DNA sequence: TGCAGCGTTAAAACTAGCGGGAAATACAATGAGCAGTTCTTC. This translates into CSVKTSGKYNEQFF.

The chain recombines TRBV2 with TRBJ1-1; D is unclear. The CDR3 runs to 14 residues. Deletions cut 2 bases from V and 4 bases from J, with 11 bases between. Germline V lookup: CDR1 SNHLY, CDR2 FYNNEI. CDR3 in DNA: TGTGCCAGCAGTGAATGGGCGGGTGGCACTGAAGCTTTCTTT. Translation gives CASSEWAGGTEAFF.

This chain connects TRBV19 to TRBJ2-1; 7 positions agree with TRBD2. CDR3 length: 16 residues. V lost 5 bases to trimming and J lost 3 bases; unmatched junction nucleotides: 10. Germline CDR1 is LNHDA and CDR2 is SQIVND (reference sequence). The CDR3 DNA is TGTGCCAGTAGTCCATTGAGGCGGGGGAGCTACAATGAGCAGTTCTTC. Translated, it gives CASSPLRRGSYNEQFF.

This clone was seen only a few times. The V call is TRBV11-2, the J call TRBJ1-3, with D possibly matching TRBD1 (5 bases). Germline-derived CDR1 and CDR2 are SGHAT and FQNNGV. V was trimmed by 4 bases and J by 3 bases, leaving 10 bases between them. The CDR3 runs to 14 residues. As DNA, the CDR3 is TGTGCCAGCAGCTCATCGGGGGATGGAAACACCATATATTTT. Translating gives CASSSSGDGNTIYF.

This sequence joins TRBV7-9 and TRBJ2-1; the D gene is possibly TRBD2 (6 bases). The V end was cut by 2 bases, the J end by 9 bases, with 17 bases between. Germline V lookup: CDR1 SEHNR, CDR2 FQNEAQ (reference sequence). The length of the CDR3 is 15 residues. CDR3 coding DNA: TGTGCCAGCAGCTTAACTGGCGGGACGAGCGGTGAGCAGTTCTTC. Translating it yields CASSLTGGTSGEQFF.

The table lists this clone with a count of one. This chain uses TRBV6-5 with TRBJ2-7; D remains ambiguous. The CDR3 runs 14 residues. The germline V gene has CDR1 MNHEY and CDR2 SVGAGI. V was pared by 2 bases and J by 0 bases, with 8 bases between. CDR3 in amino acids: CASSYVRGSYEQYF. The CDR3 nucleotides are TGTGCCAGCAGTTACGTTAGAGGCTCCTACGAGCAGTACTTC.

The chain couples TRBV4-3 to TRBJ1-1; no clear D. The V and J ends lost 0 bases and 3 bases respectively, with 17 bases between them. The germline V gene has CDR1 LGHNA and CDR2 YSLEER. CDR3 length equals 17 residues. The CDR3 loop is CASSQDWATLTHTEAFF. CDR3 coding DNA: TGCGCCAGCAGCCAAGATTGGGCGACACTTACTCACACTGAAGCTTTCTTT.

The CDR3 coding sequence is TGTGCCAGTAGTATGACTTTTGCCCGGGTAGCCAAAAACATTCAGTACTTC. Translating gives CASSMTFARVAKNIQYF. The rearrangement joins TRBV19 to TRBJ2-4; no clear D gene. V lost 3 bases, J lost 0 bases, and 15 bases lay in between. Looked up from germline, CDR1 is LNHDA and CDR2 is SQIVND (reference sequence). This CDR3 comprises 17 residues. Using reference TRBV19 and TRBJ2-4 for the parts outside the CDR3, the full variable domain is DGGITQSPKYLFRKEGQNVTLSCEQNLNHDAMYWYRQDPGQGLRLIYYSQIVNDFQKGDIAEGYSVSREKKESFPLTVTSAQKNPTAFYLCASSMTFARVAKNIQYFGAGTRLSVL.